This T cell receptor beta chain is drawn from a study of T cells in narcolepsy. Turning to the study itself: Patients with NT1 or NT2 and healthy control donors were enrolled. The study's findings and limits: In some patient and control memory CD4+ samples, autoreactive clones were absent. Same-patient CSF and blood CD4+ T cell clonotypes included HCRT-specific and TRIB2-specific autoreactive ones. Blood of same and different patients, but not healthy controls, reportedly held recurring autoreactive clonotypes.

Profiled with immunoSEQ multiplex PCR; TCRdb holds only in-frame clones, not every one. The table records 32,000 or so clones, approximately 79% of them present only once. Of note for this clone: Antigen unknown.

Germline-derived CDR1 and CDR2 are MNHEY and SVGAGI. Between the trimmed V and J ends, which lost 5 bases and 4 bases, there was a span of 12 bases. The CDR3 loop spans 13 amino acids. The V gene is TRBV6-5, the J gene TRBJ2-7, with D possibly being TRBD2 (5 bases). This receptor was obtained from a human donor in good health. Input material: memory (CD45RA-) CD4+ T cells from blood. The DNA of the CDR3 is TGTGCCAGCAGTCAAACGGACTTTTACGAGCAGTACTTC. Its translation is CASSQTDFYEQYF.